This T cell receptor beta chain was found in a study of cytotoxic CD8 clonotypes in ibrutinib-treated CLL (dated by TCRdb to the early 2020s). With regard to the full study: The cohort had over ten relapsed/refractory and under 16 treatment-naive patients; approximately 18 were IGHV unmutated. Responses were partial in roughly 25 patients and complete in 2; after median 68 months follow-up, around 15 stayed in remission and roughly twelve progressed. Samples at response were collected after a median of about 11 months of treatment, with a range of about 6 to 40 months. An average of about 250,000 productive templates and approximately 90,000 productive rearrangements was obtained per sample. Of the approximately 87 participants in the trial, about 25 had longitudinal samples available. Cryopreserved peripheral blood mononuclear cells were obtained prior to treatment, at the time of response, and at either disease progression or sustained remission. Patients were still on ibrutinib when every remission and progressive disease sample was collected.

From its cysteine to its phenylalanine, the CDR3 spans 15 amino acids. CDR3 DNA only is kept here, 45 bases in frame from base 1. For CDR1 and CDR2, the germline V gene (reference sequence) lists SEHNR and FQNEAQ. Between the V and J ends, shortened by 0 bases and 10 bases respectively, the junction contains 18 bases. Interpreted using the paper, the time point label stands for: progressive disease on ibrutinib. For TCR beta library preparation, 1.5 to 2 micrograms of genomic DNA were extracted from the cryopreserved PBMCs. High-throughput TCR beta sequencing was performed on longitudinal blood samples from CLL patients receiving ibrutinib monotherapy. Patients were enrolled in a phase 2 open-label single-center ibrutinib monotherapy trial. General findings and caveats noted by the study authors: Lymph node repertoires were not examined, and the timing of sampling was not matched between patients in sustained remission and those whose disease progressed. Baseline clonality exceeded that of age-matched healthy donors and correlated strongly with circulating CD8+ T-cell counts. Clonality increased at ibrutinib response, stayed stable in sustained remission, and fell back toward baseline at progression. Public clonotypes were rare and either shrank or stayed stable during treatment, and the rise in clonality at ibrutinib response reflected expansion of private clonotypes.

Each clonotype received, on average, roughly 9.6x coverage in deep resolution sequencing performed on a MiSeq, where the target depth lay between 1 in 1 million and 1 in 200,000 T cells. The immunoSEQ hsTCRB Kit was used to generate the TCR beta libraries. The paper's data handling went like this. The data were analyzed with ImmunoSEQ Analyzer and ImmunoSEQ Data Assistant, and V, D and J gene assignments followed IMGT definitions. Clonality was computed as one minus normalized Shannon entropy of productive rearrangement frequencies, ranging from 0 to 1. Only overrepresented clonotypes making up at least 0.05% of the repertoire of each patient were included in the public clonotype analysis. Thirteen age-matched healthy donor repertoires from immuneACCESS were used as controls for clonality. TCRdb mirrors the immuneACCESS table, restricted to in-frame sequences. Some clones are absent from its copies; in checked studies, under half trace to an unresolved V gene, and the reason for the others is unknown. The V and J calls and clone size were taken over from that table, and D and trimming were inferred from the DNA. Within this sample are approximately 280,000 clones, with around 69% of them counted one time only. Of the sample, around 5.3% falls within the top ten clones.

As regards this clone: It lacks a known antigen. Base-call qualities are not available, and no considerably larger clone is one nucleotide away.

Rearrangement joined TRBV7-9 to TRBJ1-2; too little of a D gene remains to name it. The clonotype originates from a human donor with chronic lymphocytic leukemia. The sequenced sample was PBMCs, obtained at disease progression, from a patient treated with ibrutinib. The encoded CDR3 is CASSLASAPTMAYTF. The DNA is as follows: TGTGCCAGCAGCTTAGCCTCCGCGCCTACCATGGCCTACACCTTC.